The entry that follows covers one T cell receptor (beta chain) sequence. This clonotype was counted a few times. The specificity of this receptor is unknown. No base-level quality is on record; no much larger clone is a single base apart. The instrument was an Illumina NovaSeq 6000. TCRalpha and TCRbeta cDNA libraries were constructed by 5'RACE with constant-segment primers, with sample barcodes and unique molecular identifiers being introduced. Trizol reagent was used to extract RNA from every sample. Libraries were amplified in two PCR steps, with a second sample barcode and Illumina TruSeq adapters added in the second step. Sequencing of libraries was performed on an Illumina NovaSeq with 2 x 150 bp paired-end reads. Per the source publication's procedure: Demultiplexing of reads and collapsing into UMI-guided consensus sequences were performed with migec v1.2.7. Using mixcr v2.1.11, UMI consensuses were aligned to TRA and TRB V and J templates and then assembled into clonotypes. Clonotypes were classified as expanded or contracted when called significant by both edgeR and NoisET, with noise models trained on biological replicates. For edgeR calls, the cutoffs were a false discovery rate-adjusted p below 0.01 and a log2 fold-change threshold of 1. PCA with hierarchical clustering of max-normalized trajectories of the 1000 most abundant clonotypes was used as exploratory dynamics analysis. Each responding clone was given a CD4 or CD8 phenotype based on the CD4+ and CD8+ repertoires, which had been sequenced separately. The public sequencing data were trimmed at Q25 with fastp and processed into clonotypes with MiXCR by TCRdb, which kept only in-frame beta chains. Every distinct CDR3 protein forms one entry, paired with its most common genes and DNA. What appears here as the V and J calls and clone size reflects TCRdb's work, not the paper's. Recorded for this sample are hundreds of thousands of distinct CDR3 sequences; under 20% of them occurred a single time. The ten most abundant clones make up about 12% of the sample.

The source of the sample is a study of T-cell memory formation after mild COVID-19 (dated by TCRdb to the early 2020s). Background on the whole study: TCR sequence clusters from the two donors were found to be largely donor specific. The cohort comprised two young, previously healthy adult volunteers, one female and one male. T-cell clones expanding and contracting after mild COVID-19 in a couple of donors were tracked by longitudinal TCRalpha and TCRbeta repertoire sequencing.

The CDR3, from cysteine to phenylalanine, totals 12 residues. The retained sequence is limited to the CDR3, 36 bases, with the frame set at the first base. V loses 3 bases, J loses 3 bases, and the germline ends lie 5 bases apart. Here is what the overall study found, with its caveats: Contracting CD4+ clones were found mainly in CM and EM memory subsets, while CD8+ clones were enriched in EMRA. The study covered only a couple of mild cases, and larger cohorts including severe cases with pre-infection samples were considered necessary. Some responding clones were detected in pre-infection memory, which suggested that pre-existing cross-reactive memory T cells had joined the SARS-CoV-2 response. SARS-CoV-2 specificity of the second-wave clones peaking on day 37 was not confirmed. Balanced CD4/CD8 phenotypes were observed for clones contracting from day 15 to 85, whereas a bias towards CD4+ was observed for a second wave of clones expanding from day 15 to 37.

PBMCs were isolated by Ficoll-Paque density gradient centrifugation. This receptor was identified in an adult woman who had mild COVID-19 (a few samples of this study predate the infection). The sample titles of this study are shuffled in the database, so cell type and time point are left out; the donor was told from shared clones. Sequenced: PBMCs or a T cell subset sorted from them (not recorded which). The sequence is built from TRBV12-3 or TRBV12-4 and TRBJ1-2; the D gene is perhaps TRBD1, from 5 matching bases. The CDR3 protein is CASSLGHYGYTF. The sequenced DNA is TGTGCCAGCAGTTTGGGACACTATGGCTACACCTTC.